This TCR beta chain was sequenced during a study of T-cell reconstitution after alpha-beta-depleted transplantation in children. Regarding the study as a whole: It was surviving recipient T cells and thymic progenitors that gave some patients high TCRbeta diversity at day 60. Approximately two months post-transplant, alpha-beta T cells reportedly originated from several hundred expanded graft clones.

Preparation of the TCRbeta library used unique molecular identifiers. TCRdb reprocessed the PCR reads with MiXCR, giving one entry per CDR3 protein. The sample holds around 580,000 distinct CDR3 sequences, under 25% seen once. Germline CDR1 SGHRS, CDR2 YFSETQ. The V and J ends lost 4 bases and 7 bases, in that order; junction bases with no gene match: 6. The length of the CDR3 is 14 residues. As concerns this clonotype: The antigen remains undetermined.

This sequence joins TRBV5-1 and TRBJ2-4; 9 nucleotides agree with TRBD2. The sequencing here drew on PBMCs, mostly from graft donor cells, taken 360 days after TCRalphabeta/CD19-depleted stem cell transplant. This receptor was taken from a boy in the first two years of life who had a stem cell transplant for acute myeloid leukemia, so the T cells may come from the graft donor. The CDR3 nucleotides read TGCGCCAGCAGCCCTCAAACTAGCGGGAACATTCAGTACTTC. This encodes CASSPQTSGNIQYF.